The rows below give T cell receptor beta chains drawn from one sample of a study of cytomegalovirus exposure and HLA in healthy donors. Libraries were prepared by immunoSEQ multiplex PCR; TCRdb keeps only in-frame clonotypes and omits some of them. The sample has roughly 55,000 clones. The sample consisted of PBMCs. The source of these receptors is a man between 50 and 59 years old in good health and CMV-seropositive. The CDR3 runs from the conserved cysteine through the conserved F or W. The D gene is left open where the match is weak.

J | V | D | CDR3 | DNA
TRBJ1-5 | TRBV7-9 | - | CASSDEGVQPQHF | TGTGCCAGCAGCGACGAAGGGGTTCAGCCCCAGCATTTT
TRBJ2-1 | TRBV6-6 | TRBD1 | CASSSPGQGDNEQFF | TGTGCCAGCAGTTCCCCGGGACAGGGAGACAATGAGCAGTTCTTC
TRBJ2-1 | TRBV7-3 | - | CASSYRADYNEQFF | TGTGCCAGCAGCTATCGAGCCGATTACAATGAGCAGTTCTTC
TRBJ2-7 | TRBV7-8 | TRBD2 | CASSSRTSGGYEQYF | TGTGCCAGCAGCTCTAGGACTAGCGGGGGCTACGAGCAGTACTTC
TRBJ2-6 | TRBV5-1 | TRBD1 | CASSCPGTGGSGANVLTF | TGCGCCAGCAGCTGTCCCGGGACAGGGGGCTCTGGGGCCAACGTCCTGACTTTC
TRBJ2-2 | TRBV5-4 | - | CASSLSRYPGGELFF | TGTGCCAGCAGCTTGTCACGGTACCCAGGGGGGGAGCTGTTTTTT
TRBJ2-7 | TRBV5-6 | TRBD1 | CASSLGQGPYEQYF | TGTGCCAGCAGCCTCGGACAGGGTCCCTACGAGCAGTACTTC
TRBJ2-7 | TRBV4-3 | - | CASSQGYGPYEQYF | TGCGCCAGCAGCCAAGGATATGGGCCCTACGAGCAGTACTTC
TRBJ2-7 | TRBV5-1 | - | CASSYLQGGEQYF | TGCGCCAGCAGCTACTTACAGGGTGGCGAGCAGTACTTC
TRBJ2-2 | TRBV5-1 | - | CASRAGTPTRGELFF | TGCGCCAGCAGAGCCGGGACACCCACGAGAGGGGAGCTGTTTTTT
TRBJ2-2 | TRBV4-1 | TRBD2 | CASSQRLAGIPNTGELFF | TGCGCCAGCAGCCAACGGCTAGCGGGAATCCCGAACACCGGGGAGCTGTTTTTT
TRBJ2-3 | TRBV11-2 | - | CASTPSTDTQYF | TGTGCCAGCACCCCTAGCACAGATACGCAGTATTTT
TRBJ2-1 | TRBV7-2 | - | CASSSGRGNEQFF | TGTGCCAGCAGCTCCGGACGGGGCAATGAGCAGTTCTTC
TRBJ1-3 | TRBV6-5 | - | CASRPEGTGNTIYF | TGTGCCAGCAGACCCGAGGGCACTGGAAACACCATATATTTT
TRBJ1-1 | TRBV7-6 | TRBD1 | CASSFRQGAWRKTEAFF | TGTGCCAGCAGCTTCCGACAGGGGGCTTGGCGAAAGACTGAAGCTTTCTTT
TRBJ2-5 | TRBV5-1 | TRBD2 | CASSSGLAGVVQETQYF | TGCGCCAGCAGCTCCGGACTAGCGGGAGTGGTTCAAGAGACCCAGTACTTC
TRBJ2-2 | TRBV2 | - | CASLGRSNTGELFF | TGTGCCAGTCTCGGTAGATCGAACACCGGGGAGCTGTTTTTT
TRBJ2-7 | TRBV5-1 | - | CASSLLPGPSYEQYF | TGCGCCAGCAGCTTGCTTCCCGGTCCCTCCTACGAGCAGTACTTC
TRBJ2-1 | TRBV5-1 | - | CASSLGTANEQFF | TGCGCCAGCAGCTTGGGGACAGCGAATGAGCAGTTCTTC
TRBJ2-5 | TRBV4-2 | TRBD2 | CASSQDGGRKAETQYF | TGTGCCAGCAGCCAAGATGGCGGGAGGAAGGCAGAGACCCAGTACTTC
TRBJ2-1 | TRBV28 | TRBD1 | CASSTKGQSNEQFF | TGTGCCAGCAGTACGAAGGGACAGTCTAATGAGCAGTTCTTC
TRBJ1-2 | TRBV30 | - | CAWRGPTGYTF | TGTGCCTGGAGGGGGCCTACTGGCTACACCTTC
TRBJ2-7 | TRBV11-2 | TRBD2 | CASSFRTSGGKYEQYF | TGTGCCAGCAGCTTCCGGACTAGCGGGGGGAAGTACGAGCAGTACTTC
TRBJ1-2 | TRBV30 | - | CAWRPDSGYTF | TGTGCCTGGAGGCCGGACAGTGGCTACACCTTC
TRBJ2-7 | TRBV19 | - | CASSILLEDYEQYF | TGTGCCAGTAGTATACTCTTGGAGGATTACGAGCAGTACTTC
TRBJ1-1 | TRBV9 | TRBD1 | CASRRPGTGNGMNTEAFF | TGTGCCAGCCGACGTCCCGGGACAGGGAACGGAATGAACACTGAAGCTTTCTTT
TRBJ2-7 | TRBV10-2 | TRBD2 | CASRELAGAYEQYF | TGCGCCAGCAGGGAACTAGCGGGGGCCTACGAGCAGTACTTC
TRBJ1-5 | TRBV7-9 | TRBD1 | CASSQWTGVMGNQPQHF | TGTGCCAGCAGCCAATGGACAGGGGTCATGGGCAATCAGCCCCAGCATTTT
TRBJ1-1 | TRBV7-9 | - | CASSPGQINTEAFF | TGTGCCAGCAGCCCCGGACAGATAAACACTGAAGCTTTCTTT
TRBJ1-1 | TRBV5-1 | - | CASSLYTGMNTEAFF | TGCGCCAGCAGCTTGTATACAGGGATGAACACTGAAGCTTTCTTT
TRBJ1-3 | TRBV18 | - | CASSLDPGGLNTIYF | TGTGCCAGCTCCCTCGACCCCGGAGGCCTCAACACCATATATTTT
TRBJ2-7 | TRBV6-5 | TRBD1 | CASSSPGQGRGGQYF | TGTGCCAGCAGTTCCCCGGGACAGGGGAGGGGTGGGCAGTACTTC
TRBJ2-1 | TRBV5-4 | - | CASSLPGAYNEQFF | TGTGCCAGCAGCTTGCCAGGTGCTTACAATGAGCAGTTCTTC
TRBJ2-6 | TRBV14 | - | CASSRGRAANVLTF | TGTGCCAGCAGTCGGGGAAGGGCGGCCAACGTCCTGACTTTC
TRBJ2-1 | TRBV7-2 | TRBD2 | CASSPRGVEQFF | TGTGCCAGCAGCCCGCGGGGGGTCGAGCAGTTCTTC
TRBJ1-4 | TRBV6-6 | - | CASSYGRDEKLFF | TGTGCCAGCAGTTACGGGCGGGATGAAAAACTGTTTTTT
TRBJ2-2 | TRBV5-1 | TRBD2 | CASRSIAGENTGELFF | TGCGCCAGCAGATCTATAGCGGGAGAGAACACCGGGGAGCTGTTTTTT
TRBJ2-3 | TRBV25-1 | TRBD2 | CASRGGGDTQYF | TGTGCCTCCCGGGGCGGGGGAGATACGCAGTATTTT
TRBJ2-3 | TRBV4-2 | TRBD1 | CASSHPGTGGVGTQYF | TGTGCCAGCAGCCACCCCGGGACAGGGGGCGTGGGTACGCAGTATTTT
TRBJ1-5 | TRBV6-1 | - | CASSPGTFNQPQHF | TGTGCCAGCAGCCCCGGGACATTTAATCAGCCCCAGCATTTT
TRBJ2-7 | TRBV30 | - | CAWSVSSDYEQYF | TGTGCCTGGAGTGTCAGCAGCGACTACGAGCAGTACTTC
TRBJ1-2 | TRBV18 | - | CASSPLSDSVNYGYTF | TGTGCCAGCTCACCCCTCTCGGACAGCGTCAACTATGGCTACACCTTC
TRBJ2-7 | TRBV7-2 | - | CASSLDGGPSYEQYF | TGTGCCAGCAGCTTAGACGGGGGGCCCTCCTACGAGCAGTACTTC
TRBJ2-7 | TRBV9 | TRBD1 | CASSVDRGVSDEQYF | TGTGCCAGCAGCGTAGACAGGGGAGTTTCCGACGAGCAGTACTTC
TRBJ2-3 | TRBV7-3 | - | CASSSTGSTTDTQYF | TGTGCCAGCAGCTCTACCGGGTCCACCACAGATACGCAGTATTTT